Listed here are 9 T cell receptor beta chains from one sample, sequenced in a study of Ad26.COV2.S vaccination and SARS-CoV-2 variants. Stated treatment: about 20 received Ad26.COV2.S at low or high dose, single or two shots; several received placebo; per-sample allocation not given. The samples date from day 63 after the first vaccine or placebo injection. The assay was immunoSEQ multiplex PCR, and TCRdb's table has in-frame clones only and misses some. The sample lists hundreds of thousands of clones; more than 80% were seen once. Sequencing used peripheral blood, obtained in a trial of Ad26.COV2.S vaccine versus placebo. The receptor source for this set is a person aged 18 to 59 who received the Ad26.COV2.S COVID-19 vaccine or a placebo.

To note about this clone: Other DNA sequences in the sample encode the same CDR3. The chain has TRBV9 and TRBJ2-3, with 11 bases lining up with TRBD2. J lost 2 bases, V lost 3 bases, and 5 bases had no gene match. Germline lookup yields CDR1 SGDLS and CDR2 YYNGEE. The CDR3 has 16 residues. The DNA for the CDR3 is TGTGCCAGCAGCGCCGGGACTAGCGGACCCACAGATACGCAGTATTTT. Protein product: CASSAGTSGPTDTQYF. The whole variable domain, remainder taken from reference TRBV9 and TRBJ2-3, is DSGVTQTPKHLITATGQRVTLRCSPRSGDLSVYWYQQSLDQGLQFLIQYYNGEERAKGNILERFSAQQFPDLHSELNLSSLELGDSALYFCASSAGTSGPTDTQYFGPGTRLTVL.

The chain joins TRBV6-2 or TRBV6-3 to TRBJ2-6, with 7 bases that match TRBD2. The CDR3 covers 15 residues. Germline trimming cut 4 bases from V and 4 bases from J; bases unmatched to any gene: 4. Per the germline V gene, CDR1 is MNHEY and CDR2 is SVGEGT. The CDR3 loop is CASSWGGSGANVLTF. For the CDR3, the DNA is TGTGCCAGCAGTTGGGGAGGGAGCGGGGCCAACGTCCTGACTTTC.

The V and J genes are TRBV6-2 or TRBV6-3 and TRBJ2-7, with D maybe TRBD2 (6 bases). Germline V gives CDR1 MNHEY, CDR2 SVGEGT. V was trimmed by 4 bases and J by 7 bases, leaving 8 bases between them. The CDR3 sequence is 11 residues long. CDR3 bases: TGTGCCAGCAGTTGGGCGGGGGAGCAGTACTTC. Its protein product is CASSWAGEQYF.

The rearrangement links TRBV4-3 to TRBJ2-7, with TRBD2 matching over 8 bases. Germline V gene lookup returns CDR1 LGHNA and CDR2 YSLEER. J gave up 2 bases and V 0 bases, and 3 bases lay outside the gene matches. The CDR3 runs to 15 residues. The DNA of the CDR3 is TGCGCCAGCAGCCAAGATCGGGGGGGTCCCTACGAGCAGTACTTC. Translation: CASSQDRGGPYEQYF.

Notes on this clone: Other DNA variants within this sample encode the same CDR3. The rearrangement links TRBV9 to TRBJ1-2; possibly TRBD1 for D (6 bases). The V and J ends lost 0 bases and 3 bases respectively, with 6 bases between them. Germline V gene lookup returns CDR1 SGDLS and CDR2 YYNGEE. The CDR3 length is 13 residues. CDR3 nucleotide sequence: TGTGCCAGCAGCGTAGACAGGGACTATGGCTACACCTTC. Encoded protein: CASSVDRDYGYTF.

The chain recombines TRBV12-5 with TRBJ1-1; perhaps TRBD1 as D (5 bases). The CDR3 runs 15 residues. Per germline, CDR1 LGHNT and CDR2 FRNRAP. The V end lost 5 bases, the J end lost 0 bases, and 13 bases lay between the germline ends. CDR3 nucleotide sequence: TGTGCTAGTGGTCCACACCGGGGGGTGAACACTGAAGCTTTCTTT. Residues: CASGPHRGVNTEAFF.

V is TRBV5-4 and J is TRBJ2-1, with 11 bases matching TRBD2. The junction had 11 bases not matched to a gene; V was cut back by 9 bases and J by 0 bases. CDR3 length equals 17 residues. Germline-derived CDR1 and CDR2 are SGHNT and YYREEE (reference sequence). The CDR3 sequence: CATIVAGGSFSYNEQFF. CDR3 nucleotide sequence: TGTGCCACCATAGTAGCGGGGGGGTCCTTCTCCTACAATGAGCAGTTCTTC.

This clone was counted a single time. The chain recombines TRBV19 with TRBJ1-1; weak D call: TRBD1 (5 bases). In germline, CDR1 is LNHDA, CDR2 SQIVND (reference sequence). The ends were cut back, 0 bases at V and 8 bases at J, with 19 bases in the middle. This CDR3 is built from 16 residues. The CDR3 nucleotides read TGTGCCAGTAGTATAGAGTTGGGGCAGTTCGCGTCAGAAGCTTTCTTT. Protein: CASSIELGQFASEAFF.

V usage is TRBV5-4 and J usage is TRBJ2-1; tentatively, D is TRBD2 (6 bases). CDR3 length: 15 amino acids. Per the germline V gene, CDR1 is SGHNT and CDR2 is YYREEE (reference sequence). Trimming removed 2 bases from V and 4 bases from J, with 13 bases in between. The CDR3 region is CASSFGGVRYNEQFF. CDR3 coding DNA: TGTGCCAGCAGCTTCGGCGGGGTGAGGTACAATGAGCAGTTCTTC. The whole variable domain, remainder taken from reference TRBV5-4 and TRBJ2-1, is ETGVTQSPTHLIKTRGQQVTLRCSSQSGHNTVSWYQQALGQGPQFIFQYYREEENGRGNFPPRFSGLQFPNYSSELNVNALELDDSALYLCASSFGGVRYNEQFFGPGTRLTVL.